A selection of T cell receptor beta chains follows, all from one sample in a study of cytomegalovirus exposure and HLA in healthy donors. TCRdb keeps only in-frame clones here, not all; method: immunoSEQ multiplex PCR. The sample includes under 200,000 clones, around 78% of them seen just once. Input material: PBMCs. The receptors originated from a woman between 25 and 40 years old in good health and CMV-seropositive. Each CDR3 is given without its conserved first and last residue. A D gene is named only where the DNA matches it firmly.

cdr3_aa: ASLAELNNEQF; j_call: TRBJ2-1; v_call: TRBV11-2; d_call: TRBD2
cdr3_aa: ASSPTVRETEAF; j_call: TRBJ1-1; v_call: TRBV28; d_call: NA
cdr3_aa: ATRLTGTGGIQY; j_call: TRBJ2-4; v_call: TRBV15; d_call: TRBD1
cdr3_aa: ASSSSGTGDSPLH; j_call: TRBJ1-6; v_call: TRBV11-2; d_call: TRBD1
cdr3_aa: ASSLGLAGNTDTQY; j_call: TRBJ2-3; v_call: TRBV5-4; d_call: TRBD2
cdr3_aa: ASSSTSVQETQY; j_call: TRBJ2-5; v_call: TRBV6-6; d_call: TRBD2
cdr3_aa: SVKGGDYGYT; j_call: TRBJ1-2; v_call: TRBV29-1; d_call: NA
cdr3_aa: ASSASTGGWQPQH; j_call: TRBJ1-5; v_call: TRBV6-1; d_call: TRBD1
cdr3_aa: ASGRQVINQPQH; j_call: TRBJ1-5; v_call: TRBV6-6; d_call: NA
cdr3_aa: ASARFGHLNTEAF; j_call: TRBJ1-1; v_call: TRBV6-5; d_call: NA
cdr3_aa: ASSPFLAGTGELF; j_call: TRBJ2-2; v_call: TRBV14; d_call: NA
cdr3_aa: ASSFPDRGSVEGYT; j_call: TRBJ1-2; v_call: TRBV7-3; d_call: TRBD1
cdr3_aa: ASSGEEVWGYT; j_call: TRBJ1-2; v_call: TRBV10-1; d_call: NA
cdr3_aa: ASSQDPSGGGAEAF; j_call: TRBJ1-1; v_call: TRBV4-3; d_call: NA
cdr3_aa: ASSLLNSLREGWRGEQY; j_call: TRBJ2-7; v_call: TRBV7-3; d_call: TRBD2
cdr3_aa: ASSLGGGQPQH; j_call: TRBJ1-5; v_call: TRBV7-2; d_call: NA
cdr3_aa: ASSLTGSNQPQH; j_call: TRBJ1-5; v_call: TRBV5-5; d_call: NA
cdr3_aa: ASSVGPLMNTEAF; j_call: TRBJ1-1; v_call: TRBV9; d_call: NA
cdr3_aa: ASSPPIRVYEQY; j_call: TRBJ2-7; v_call: TRBV18; d_call: NA
cdr3_aa: ASSRLSPYGYT; j_call: TRBJ1-2; v_call: TRBV21-1; d_call: NA
cdr3_aa: ASSEEAVNQPQH; j_call: TRBJ1-5; v_call: TRBV6-5; d_call: NA
cdr3_aa: ASFLSGSVTGELF; j_call: TRBJ2-2; v_call: TRBV7-9; d_call: TRBD2
cdr3_aa: ASAAGGQGAQPQH; j_call: TRBJ1-5; v_call: TRBV6-6; d_call: TRBD1
cdr3_aa: ASSLVYGREQY; j_call: TRBJ2-7; v_call: TRBV7-2; d_call: NA
cdr3_aa: ASSYSQSAEAF; j_call: TRBJ1-1; v_call: TRBV6-6; d_call: NA
cdr3_aa: ASRLSGGDTQY; j_call: TRBJ2-3; v_call: TRBV28; d_call: TRBD2
cdr3_aa: ASSLERGNQPQH; j_call: TRBJ1-5; v_call: TRBV7-4; d_call: NA
cdr3_aa: ASSPPDRNFGNTIY; j_call: TRBJ1-3; v_call: TRBV28; d_call: NA
cdr3_aa: ASSQSRITGGETQY; j_call: TRBJ2-5; v_call: TRBV23-1; d_call: TRBD1
cdr3_aa: SVADRGIYGYT; j_call: TRBJ1-2; v_call: TRBV29-1; d_call: TRBD1
cdr3_aa: ASSPTRGREYNEKLF; j_call: TRBJ1-4; v_call: TRBV5-1; d_call: TRBD1
cdr3_aa: ASRPRTGDLDTQY; j_call: TRBJ2-3; v_call: TRBV5-1; d_call: TRBD1
cdr3_aa: ASSKGQQETQY; j_call: TRBJ2-5; v_call: TRBV11-2; d_call: TRBD1
cdr3_aa: ASSHTGGHGNTIY; j_call: TRBJ1-3; v_call: TRBV19; d_call: NA
cdr3_aa: ASSLEAGGPNEQF; j_call: TRBJ2-1; v_call: TRBV7-2; d_call: TRBD2
cdr3_aa: ASSPGTANEKLF; j_call: TRBJ1-4; v_call: TRBV18; d_call: TRBD1
cdr3_aa: ASSGGTSGRMNEQF; j_call: TRBJ2-1; v_call: TRBV11-3; d_call: TRBD2